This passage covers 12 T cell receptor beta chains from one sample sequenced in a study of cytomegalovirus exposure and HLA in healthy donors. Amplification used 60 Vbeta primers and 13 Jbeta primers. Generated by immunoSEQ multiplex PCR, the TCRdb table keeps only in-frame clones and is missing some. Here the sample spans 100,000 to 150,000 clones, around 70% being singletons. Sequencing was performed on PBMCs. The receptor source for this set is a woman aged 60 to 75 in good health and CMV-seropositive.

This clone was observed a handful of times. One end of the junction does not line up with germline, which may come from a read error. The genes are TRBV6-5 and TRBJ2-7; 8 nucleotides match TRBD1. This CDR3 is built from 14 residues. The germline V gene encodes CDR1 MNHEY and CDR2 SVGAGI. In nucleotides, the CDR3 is TGTGCCAGCAGGGACAGGGATCTCTCCCACGAGCAGTACTTC. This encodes CASRDRDLSHEQYF.

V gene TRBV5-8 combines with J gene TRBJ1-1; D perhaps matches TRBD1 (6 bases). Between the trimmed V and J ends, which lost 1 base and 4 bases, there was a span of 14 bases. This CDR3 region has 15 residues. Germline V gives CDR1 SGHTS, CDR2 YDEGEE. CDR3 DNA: TGTGCCAGCAGCTTGCGGGGGAGGGGGTCCACTGAAGCTTTCTTT. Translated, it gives CASSLRGRGSTEAFF. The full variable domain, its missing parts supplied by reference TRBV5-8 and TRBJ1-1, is EAGVTQSPTHLIKTRGQQATLRCSPISGHTSVYWYQQALGLGLQFLLWYDEGEERNRGNFPPRFSGRQFPNYSSELNVNALELEDSALYLCASSLRGRGSTEAFFGQGTRLTVV.

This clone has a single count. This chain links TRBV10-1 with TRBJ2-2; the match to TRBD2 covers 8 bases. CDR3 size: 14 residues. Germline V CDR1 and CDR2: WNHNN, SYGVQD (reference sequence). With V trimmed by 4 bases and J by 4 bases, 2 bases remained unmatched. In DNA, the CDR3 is TGCGCCAGCAGTGCCGGGGGGGGCACCGGGGAGCTGTTTTTT. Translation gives CASSAGGGTGELFF.

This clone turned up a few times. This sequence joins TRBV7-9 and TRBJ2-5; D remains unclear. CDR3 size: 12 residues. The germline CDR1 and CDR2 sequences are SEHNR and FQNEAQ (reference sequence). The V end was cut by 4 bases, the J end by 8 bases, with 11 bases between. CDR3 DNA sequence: TGTGCCAGCAGCTCATTGGAGTTCACCCAGTACTTC. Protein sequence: CASSSLEFTQYF.

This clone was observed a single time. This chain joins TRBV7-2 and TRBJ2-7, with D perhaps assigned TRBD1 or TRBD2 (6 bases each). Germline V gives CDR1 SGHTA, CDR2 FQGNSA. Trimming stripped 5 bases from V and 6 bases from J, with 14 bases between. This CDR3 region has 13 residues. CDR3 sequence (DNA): TGTGCCAGCAGCCTAGGGGGAGGCTCCGAGCAGTACTTC. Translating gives CASSLGGGSEQYF. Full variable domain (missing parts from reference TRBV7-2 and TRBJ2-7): GAGVSQSPSNKVTEKGKDVELRCDPISGHTALYWYRQSLGQGLEFLIYFQGNSAPDKSGLPSDRFSAERTGGSVSTLTIQRTQQEDSAVYLCASSLGGGSEQYFGPGTRLTVT.

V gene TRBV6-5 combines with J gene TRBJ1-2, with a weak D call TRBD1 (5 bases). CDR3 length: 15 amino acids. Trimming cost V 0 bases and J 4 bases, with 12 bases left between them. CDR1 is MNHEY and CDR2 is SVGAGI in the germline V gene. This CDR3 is CASSYSKGVGYGYTF. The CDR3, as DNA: TGTGCCAGCAGTTACTCGAAAGGGGTGGGCTATGGCTACACCTTC.

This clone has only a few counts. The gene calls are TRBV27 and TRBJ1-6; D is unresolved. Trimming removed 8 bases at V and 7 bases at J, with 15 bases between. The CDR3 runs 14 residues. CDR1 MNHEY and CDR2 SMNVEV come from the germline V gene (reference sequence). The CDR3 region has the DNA TGTGCCAGCTCTCTAGGCGGGGTGAATTCACCCCTCCACTTT. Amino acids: CASSLGGVNSPLHF.

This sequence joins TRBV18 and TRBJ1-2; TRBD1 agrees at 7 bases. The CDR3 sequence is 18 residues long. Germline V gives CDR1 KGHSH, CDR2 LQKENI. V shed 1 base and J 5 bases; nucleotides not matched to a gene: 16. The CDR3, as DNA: TGTGCCAGCTCACCACGGGAAGGAGAAGGGGGCGCACGGTATGGCTACACCTTC. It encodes CASSPREGEGGARYGYTF.

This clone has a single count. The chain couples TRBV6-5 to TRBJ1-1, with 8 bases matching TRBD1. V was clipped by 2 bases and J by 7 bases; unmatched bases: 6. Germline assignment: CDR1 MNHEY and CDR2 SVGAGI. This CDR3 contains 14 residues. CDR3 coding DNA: TGTGCCAGCAGTTACGGACAGGGTATAGGTGAAGCTTTCTTT. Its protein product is CASSYGQGIGEAFF.

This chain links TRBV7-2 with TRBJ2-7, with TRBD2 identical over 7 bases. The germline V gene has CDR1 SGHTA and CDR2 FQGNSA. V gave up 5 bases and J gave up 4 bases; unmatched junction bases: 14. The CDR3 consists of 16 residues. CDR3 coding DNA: TGTGCCAGCAGCCTAACACCCGGGACTATCCGATACGAGCAGTACTTC. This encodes CASSLTPGTIRYEQYF.

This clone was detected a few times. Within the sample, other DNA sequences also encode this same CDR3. DNA of the CDR3: TGCAGCGTTGGAGGGACAGGGGGACAGCCCCAGCATTTT. It codes for CSVGGTGGQPQHF. V gene TRBV29-1 combines with J gene TRBJ1-5, with 11 bases aligning to TRBD1. Germline lookup yields CDR1 SQVTM and CDR2 ANQGSEA. CDR3 size: 13 residues. Unmatched junction bases numbered 3, after V lost 4 bases and J lost 7 bases.

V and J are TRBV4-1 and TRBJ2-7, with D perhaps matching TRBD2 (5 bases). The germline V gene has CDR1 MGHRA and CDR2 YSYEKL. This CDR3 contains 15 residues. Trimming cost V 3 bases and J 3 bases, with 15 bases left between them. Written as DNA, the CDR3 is TGCGCCAGCAGCCATCTCCCTGGACTGAGCTACGAGCAGTACTTC. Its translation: CASSHLPGLSYEQYF.